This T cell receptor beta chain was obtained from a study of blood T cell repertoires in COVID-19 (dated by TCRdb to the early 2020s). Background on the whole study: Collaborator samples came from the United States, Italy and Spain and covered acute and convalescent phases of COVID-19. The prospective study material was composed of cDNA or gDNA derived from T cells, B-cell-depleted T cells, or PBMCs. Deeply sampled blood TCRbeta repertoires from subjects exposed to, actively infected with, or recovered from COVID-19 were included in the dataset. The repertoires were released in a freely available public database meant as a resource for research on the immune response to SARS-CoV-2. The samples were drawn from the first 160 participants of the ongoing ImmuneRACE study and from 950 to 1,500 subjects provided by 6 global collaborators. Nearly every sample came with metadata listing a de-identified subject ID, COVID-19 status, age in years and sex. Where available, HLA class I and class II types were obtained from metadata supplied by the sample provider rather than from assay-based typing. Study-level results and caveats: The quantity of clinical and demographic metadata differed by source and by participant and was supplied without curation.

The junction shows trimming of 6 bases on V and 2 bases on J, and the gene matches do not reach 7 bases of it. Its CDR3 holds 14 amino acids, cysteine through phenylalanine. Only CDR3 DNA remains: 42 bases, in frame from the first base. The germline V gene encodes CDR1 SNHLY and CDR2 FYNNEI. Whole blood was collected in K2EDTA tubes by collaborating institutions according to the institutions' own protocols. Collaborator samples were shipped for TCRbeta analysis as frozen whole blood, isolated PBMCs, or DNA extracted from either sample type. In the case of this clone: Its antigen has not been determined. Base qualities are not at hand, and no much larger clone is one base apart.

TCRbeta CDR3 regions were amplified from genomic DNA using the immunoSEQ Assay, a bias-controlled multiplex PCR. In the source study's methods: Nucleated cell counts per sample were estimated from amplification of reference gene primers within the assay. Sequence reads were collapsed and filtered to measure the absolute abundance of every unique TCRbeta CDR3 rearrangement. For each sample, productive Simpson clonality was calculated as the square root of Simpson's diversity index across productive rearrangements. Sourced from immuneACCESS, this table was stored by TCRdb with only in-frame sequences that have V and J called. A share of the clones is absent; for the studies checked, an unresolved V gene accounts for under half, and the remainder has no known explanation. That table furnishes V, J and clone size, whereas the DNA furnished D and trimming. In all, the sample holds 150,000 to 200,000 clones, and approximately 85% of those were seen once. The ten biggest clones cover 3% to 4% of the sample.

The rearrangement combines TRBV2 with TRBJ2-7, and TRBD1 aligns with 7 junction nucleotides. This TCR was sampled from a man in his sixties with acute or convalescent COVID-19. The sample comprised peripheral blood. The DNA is TGTGCCAGCAGGAGGACAGGTTTAGCCTACGAGCAGTACTTC. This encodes CASRRTGLAYEQYF.